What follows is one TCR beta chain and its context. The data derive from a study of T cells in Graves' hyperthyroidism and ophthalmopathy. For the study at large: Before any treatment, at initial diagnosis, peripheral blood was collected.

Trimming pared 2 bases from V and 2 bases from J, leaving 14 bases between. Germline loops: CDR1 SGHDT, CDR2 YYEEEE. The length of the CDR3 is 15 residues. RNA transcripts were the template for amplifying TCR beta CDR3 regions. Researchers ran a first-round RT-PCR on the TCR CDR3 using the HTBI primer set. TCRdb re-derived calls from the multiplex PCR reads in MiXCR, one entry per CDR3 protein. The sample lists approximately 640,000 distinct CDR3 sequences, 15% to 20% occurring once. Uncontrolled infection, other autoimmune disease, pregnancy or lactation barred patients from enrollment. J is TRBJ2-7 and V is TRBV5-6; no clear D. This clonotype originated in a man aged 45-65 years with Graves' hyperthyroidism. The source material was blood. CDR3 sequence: CASSFQQPTPYEQYF. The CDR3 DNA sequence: TGTGCCAGCAGCTTTCAACAGCCCACTCCCTACGAGCAGTACTTC.